This TCR beta chain was captured in a study of CD4 T cells in relation to SARS-CoV-2 and coronaviruses. CD4+ T cells from unexposed donors were obtained before the COVID-19 pandemic (2011-2018). Isolation of CD4+ T cells took place after approximately 10 days in culture. Cells permitting, SARS-CoV-2 S/N and four cold-coronavirus spikes were tested on unexposed-donor CD4+ T cells. This CDR3 has 13 residues. CDR1 KGHDR and CDR2 SFDVKD come from the germline V gene. Trimming stripped 7 bases from V and 3 bases from J, with 9 bases between. In regard to this clone: The antigen remains undetermined.

The method was immunoSEQ multiplex PCR; TCRdb's version includes in-frame clones alone and lacks a portion of them. The sample has around 15,000 clones, about 80% seen once; the top ten hold around 8.9%. Specimen: CD4+ T cells from PBMCs, cultured in vitro. The chain is built from TRBV24-1 and TRBJ1-5; D may be TRBD1 (5 bases). This receptor was obtained from a human donor in good health. CDR3 loop: CATSAGFNQPQHF. The CDR3 coding sequence is TGTGCCACCAGCGCAGGGTTCAATCAGCCCCAGCATTTT.